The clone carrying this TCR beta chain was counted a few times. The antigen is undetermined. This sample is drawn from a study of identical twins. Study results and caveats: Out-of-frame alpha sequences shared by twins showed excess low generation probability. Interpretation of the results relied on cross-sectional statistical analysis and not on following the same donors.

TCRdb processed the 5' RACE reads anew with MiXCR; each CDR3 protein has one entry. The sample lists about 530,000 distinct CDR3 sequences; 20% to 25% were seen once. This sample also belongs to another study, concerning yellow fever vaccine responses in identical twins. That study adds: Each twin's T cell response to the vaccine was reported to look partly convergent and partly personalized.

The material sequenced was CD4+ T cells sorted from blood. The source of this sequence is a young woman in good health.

The CDR3 loop is CASSLAPTVQSTDTQYF. The CDR3 coding sequence is TGTGCCAGCAGCTTGGCCCCGACAGTTCAAAGCACAGATACGCAGTATTTT. V usage is TRBV5-5 and J usage is TRBJ2-3; D might be TRBD1 (5 bases). V lost 0 bases to trimming and J lost 0 bases, with 14 bases between them. This CDR3 spans 17 amino acids. Germline V gene sequence: CDR1 SGHKS, CDR2 YYEKEE (reference sequence).